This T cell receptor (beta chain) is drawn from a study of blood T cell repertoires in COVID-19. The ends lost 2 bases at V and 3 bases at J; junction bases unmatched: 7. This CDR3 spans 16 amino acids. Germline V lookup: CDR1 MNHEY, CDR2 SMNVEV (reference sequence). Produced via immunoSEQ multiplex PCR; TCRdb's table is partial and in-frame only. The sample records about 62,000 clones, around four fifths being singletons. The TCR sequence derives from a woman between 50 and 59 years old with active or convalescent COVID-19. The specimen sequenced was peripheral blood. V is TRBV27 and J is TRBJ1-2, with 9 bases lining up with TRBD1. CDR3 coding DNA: TGTGCCAGCAGTTTAGACCACAGGGGGCGCGACTATGGCTACACCTTC. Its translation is CASSLDHRGRDYGYTF.